Presented here are 32 T cell receptor beta chains from one specimen sequenced in a study of identical twins. Each CDR3 protein gets one entry after TCRdb re-called the 5' RACE reads with MiXCR. The sample carries roughly 230,000 distinct CDR3 sequences, around 8.3% recorded once. These data also formed part of another study, on yellow fever vaccine responses in identical twins.

The sequencing input was CD8+ T cells sorted from blood. The receptors come from a woman younger than 30 in good health.

This clonotype was recorded many times. J is TRBJ2-2 and V is TRBV7-9; 11 bases match TRBD2. The CDR3 loop spans 17 amino acids. V was clipped by 2 bases and J by 1 base; unmatched bases: 3. Looked up from germline, CDR1 is SEHNR and CDR2 is FQNEAQ (reference sequence). For the CDR3, the DNA is TGTGCCAGCAGCTTACCAGGACTAGCGGGGAACACCGGGGAGCTGTTTTTT. Translating it yields CASSLPGLAGNTGELFF.

The table lists this clonotype with a few counts. This chain links TRBV27 with TRBJ1-5, with 7 positions matching TRBD1. V trimming: 5 bases; J trimming: 2 bases; junction bases outside the gene matches: 6. Germline CDR1 reads MNHEY; CDR2 reads SMNVEV (reference sequence). This CDR3 comprises 15 residues. DNA for the CDR3: TGTGCCAGCAGTCCGTCCGGGACAGGCAATCAGCCCCAGCATTTT. The encoded protein is CASSPSGTGNQPQHF.

This clonotype was observed a handful of times. V and J are TRBV11-1 and TRBJ2-3; D assignment may be TRBD1 or TRBD2 (5 bases each). The ends were cut back, 5 bases at V and 0 bases at J, with 21 bases in the middle. CDR3 length: 18 amino acids. Germline V lookup: CDR1 SGHAT, CDR2 FQDESV (reference sequence). Here the CDR3 reads CASSPLLRDGNSTDTQYF. CDR3 coding DNA: TGTGCCAGCAGCCCCCTCCTCCGGGACGGAAATAGCACAGATACGCAGTATTTT.

This clonotype was found a few times. This chain connects TRBV12-5 to TRBJ2-2; D is ambiguous. The length of the CDR3 is 12 residues. V shed 6 bases and J shed 9 bases, with 11 bases lying between them. Germline lookup yields CDR1 LGHNT and CDR2 FRNRAP. CDR3 amino acids: CASGLNTWELFF. The CDR3 DNA reads as TGTGCTAGTGGATTAAACACTTGGGAGCTGTTTTTT.

This clonotype appeared a few times. The chain carries TRBV28 and TRBJ2-3, with TRBD2 matching 10 bases. With 2 bases clipped from V and 3 bases from J, the junction kept 5 bases outside the gene matches. Germline V gene sequence: CDR1 MDHEN, CDR2 SYDVKM. There are 16 residues in the CDR3. DNA for the CDR3: TGTGCCAGCAGTTTACCCCTAGCGGGAGTAACAGATACGCAGTATTTT. The encoded protein is CASSLPLAGVTDTQYF.

This clonotype has ten or more counts. The CDR3 DNA reads TGCAGCGTTGAAAGAGACAATGAGCAGTTCTTC. Translated: CSVERDNEQFF. V gene TRBV29-1 combines with J gene TRBJ2-1; no reliable D call. The CDR3 totals 11 residues. CDR1 is SQVTM and CDR2 is ANQGSEA in the germline V gene. V was clipped by 2 bases and J by 5 bases, with 4 bases between them.

The V gene is TRBV24-1, the J gene TRBJ2-1; the D is unclear. CDR3 size: 12 residues. With 6 bases removed from V and 6 bases from J, the gap between germline ends came to 8 bases. Per germline, CDR1 KGHDR and CDR2 SFDVKD. The DNA of the CDR3 is TGTGCCACCAGTCAGGCCCCCAATGAGCAGTTCTTC. This encodes CATSQAPNEQFF.

The gene calls are TRBV4-3 and TRBJ2-1, with D perhaps matching TRBD1 or TRBD2 (7 bases each). From germline, CDR1 is LGHNA and CDR2 YSLEER. Trimming shortened V by 0 bases and J by 8 bases, and 17 bases separated the two germline ends. The CDR3 covers 16 residues. CDR3 in DNA: TGCGCCAGCAGCCAAGAGGGGGAGGGGGCGGCCGATGAGCAGTTCTTC. Its translation is CASSQEGEGAADEQFF.

V usage is TRBV20-1 and J usage is TRBJ2-2; D unclear. This CDR3 contains 16 residues. Per the germline V gene, CDR1 is DFQATT and CDR2 is SNEGSKA (reference sequence). Trimming removed 3 bases at V and 2 bases at J, with 16 bases between. CDR3 bases: TGCAGTGCTAGGCCACTGGTCCCGCCCAACACCGGGGAGCTGTTTTTT. As protein: CSARPLVPPNTGELFF.

This clonotype came up many times. The chain uses TRBV5-6 and TRBJ2-5, with D tentatively TRBD2 (5 bases). Germline-derived CDR1 and CDR2 are SGHDT and YYEEEE. Trimming shortened V by 4 bases and J by 4 bases, and 11 bases separated the two germline ends. The CDR3 has 13 amino acids. The CDR3 sequence: CASSPVRVETQYF. The CDR3 DNA is TGTGCCAGCAGCCCCGTGAGGGTAGAGACCCAGTACTTC.

This clonotype was found many times. The chain carries TRBV29-1 and TRBJ1-1; 7 nucleotides line up with TRBD1. V was clipped by 4 bases and J by 1 base; unmatched bases: 12. The CDR3 has 16 amino acids. The V gene's germline CDR1 is SQVTM and CDR2 ANQGSEA. The CDR3 bases are TGCAGCGTTGCGACCGGACAGGACCTACCGAACACTGAAGCTTTCTTT. Translation: CSVATGQDLPNTEAFF. The full variable domain, its missing parts supplied by reference TRBV29-1 and TRBJ1-1, is SAVISQKPSRDICQRGTSLTIQCQVDSQVTMMFWYRQQPGQSLTLIATANQGSEATYESGFVIDKFPISRPNLTFSTLTVSNMSPEDSSIYLCSVATGQDLPNTEAFFGQGTRLTVV.

There are a few counts of this clonotype. The rearrangement joins TRBV2 to TRBJ2-2; D gene unclear. Between the trimmed V and J ends, which lost 4 bases and 10 bases, there was a span of 10 bases. The CDR3 is 12 residues long. Germline CDR1 is SNHLY and CDR2 is FYNNEI. The chain's CDR3 is CASSGRYEELFF. DNA for the CDR3: TGTGCCAGCAGTGGACGTTACGAGGAGCTGTTTTTT.

The genes are TRBV4-1 and TRBJ2-5; D gene ambiguous. V was shortened by 0 bases and J by 1 base, with 12 bases between the two germline ends. Germline CDR1 reads MGHRA; CDR2 reads YSYEKL. The CDR3 runs to 16 residues. The CDR3 reads CASSQDITTRQETQYF. CDR3 coding DNA: TGCGCCAGCAGCCAAGATATTACAACCCGCCAAGAGACCCAGTACTTC.

This chain joins TRBV6-2 or TRBV6-3 and TRBJ2-5; 7 nucleotides align to TRBD1. The junction had 8 bases not matched to a gene; V was cut back by 8 bases and J by 5 bases. Germline CDR1 and CDR2: MNHEY and SVGEGT. The CDR3 runs 13 residues. The CDR3 coding sequence is TGTGCCAGCCAAGACAGGGCCTCGGAGACCCAGTACTTC. Protein sequence: CASQDRASETQYF.

The chain employs TRBV5-6 and TRBJ2-6; tentative D call: TRBD2 (6 bases). CDR1 and CDR2 from the germline V gene are SGHDT and YYEEEE. CDR3 length: 16 residues. The V gene lost 4 bases and the J gene lost 0 bases, with 11 bases spanning the gap. CDR3 DNA: TGTGCCAGCAGCCCCGAAGCGGGCTCTGGGGCCAACGTCCTGACTTTC. Translation gives CASSPEAGSGANVLTF.

The rearrangement joins TRBV27 to TRBJ2-7; TRBD1 agrees at 7 bases. V was clipped by 4 bases and J by 8 bases; unmatched bases: 11. This CDR3 spans 14 amino acids. CDR1 MNHEY and CDR2 SMNVEV come from the germline V gene (reference sequence). Here the CDR3 DNA reads TGTGCCAGCAGTTGGGGGACAGACCTTACCAAGCAGTACTTC. This codes for CASSWGTDLTKQYF.

This clonotype was counted ten times or more. The chain links TRBV2 to TRBJ1-5, with 7 bases fitting TRBD1. Trimming at V came to 4 bases and at J to 5 bases, leaving 2 bases not matched to a gene. The V gene's germline CDR1 is SNHLY and CDR2 FYNNEI. CDR3 length equals 13 residues. The CDR3 DNA reads TGTGCCAGCAGTGGACAGGGAGATCAGCCCCAGCATTTT. Translation: CASSGQGDQPQHF. Filled out from reference TRBV2 and TRBJ1-5, the complete variable domain reads EPEVTQTPSHQVTQMGQEVILRCVPISNHLYFYWYRQILGQKVEFLVSFYNNEISEKSEIFDDQFSVERPDGSNFTLKIRSTKLEDSAMYFCASSGQGDQPQHFGDGTRLSIL.

This clonotype was recorded many times. The V gene is TRBV10-3, the J gene TRBJ2-7; 7 nucleotides agree with TRBD1. The CDR3 runs to 16 residues. CDR1 is ENHRY, CDR2 SYGVKD, per germline. V shed 10 bases and J 3 bases; nucleotides not matched to a gene: 18. The CDR3 sequence is CAKGPYLGTENYEQYF. The CDR3 region has the DNA TGTGCCAAGGGACCCTACCTCGGGACAGAGAACTACGAGCAGTACTTC.

This clonotype showed up just a few times. The chain uses TRBV10-3 and TRBJ2-5, with D unresolved. Germline V gives CDR1 ENHRY, CDR2 SYGVKD. CDR3 length: 14 residues. Trimming removed 3 bases from V and 2 bases from J, with 10 bases in between. This chain's CDR3 is CAISEVEQQETQYF. The CDR3 DNA follows: TGTGCCATCAGTGAAGTTGAACAGCAAGAGACCCAGTACTTC.

The table lists this clonotype with a few counts. The chain uses TRBV13 and TRBJ2-1, with a possible D match to TRBD1 (5 bases). Trimming removed 5 bases from V and 5 bases from J, with 16 bases in between. Germline-derived CDR1 and CDR2 are PRHDT and FYEKMQ (reference sequence). There are 15 residues in the CDR3. CDR3 nucleotide sequence: TGTGCCAGCAGCCCAGGGCTTTCCGGAAACAATGAGCAGTTCTTC. Translation gives CASSPGLSGNNEQFF. Looking up the rest from reference TRBV13 and TRBJ2-1 gives the full variable domain: AAGVIQSPRHLIKEKRETATLKCYPIPRHDTVYWYQQGPGQDPQFLISFYEKMQSDKGSIPDRFSAQQFSDYHSELNMSSLELGDSALYFCASSPGLSGNNEQFFGPGTRLTVL.

The chain has TRBV24-1 and TRBJ2-3; no clear D gene. Germline V gene lookup returns CDR1 KGHDR and CDR2 SFDVKD. This CDR3 comprises 17 residues. V lost 2 bases and J 3 bases, leaving 17 bases between the germline ends. The CDR3 DNA sequence: TGTGCCACCAGTGATTCCTTCACCACCTCCACAACAGATACGCAGTATTTT. Protein sequence: CATSDSFTTSTTDTQYF.

In its sample, this clonotype was seen once. A read error may be the cause here, since a much bigger clone is one base away. V and J are TRBV4-2 and TRBJ2-7; no clear D gene. Germline CDR1 LGHNA, CDR2 YNFKEQ. CDR3 length: 11 amino acids. Trimming removed 0 bases at V and 6 bases at J, with 3 bases between. In DNA, the CDR3 is TGTGCCAGCAGCCAAGATCTCGAGCAGTACTTC. This gives the protein CASSQDLEQYF.

This clonotype was observed many times. This CDR3 reads CASSALGQAIYEQYF. The CDR3 DNA sequence: TGTGCCAGCAGTGCTCTGGGACAGGCGATCTACGAGCAGTACTTC. The genes are TRBV12-3 or TRBV12-4 and TRBJ2-7; 8 nucleotides match TRBD1. This CDR3 contains 15 residues. The junction had 9 bases not matched to a gene; V was cut back by 5 bases and J by 3 bases.

The chain carries TRBV20-1 and TRBJ1-5; D remains unclear. The germline V and J ends were trimmed by 0 bases and 4 bases, with 10 bases remaining between them. Germline V gives CDR1 DFQATT, CDR2 SNEGSKA (reference sequence). The CDR3 sequence is 14 residues long. CDR3 region: CSARDITENQPQHF. The CDR3 region has the DNA TGCAGTGCTAGAGATATAACCGAAAATCAGCCCCAGCATTTT.

The CDR3 nucleotides are TGTGCCAGCAGCGGGACGGTTGAGAATGAAAAACTGTTTTTT. It encodes CASSGTVENEKLFF. The chain couples TRBV7-9 to TRBJ1-4; perhaps TRBD1 as D (5 bases). V dropped 5 bases and J dropped 5 bases, with 12 bases sitting between them. This CDR3 region has 14 residues. CDR1 SEHNR and CDR2 FQNEAQ come from the germline V gene (reference sequence).

The CDR3 region has the DNA TGTGCCAGCAGCCCCAAAGGAGGACAGTCCTACAATGAGCAGTTCTTC. Its translation is CASSPKGGQSYNEQFF. V gene TRBV14 combines with J gene TRBJ2-1; tentative D call: TRBD1 (6 bases). Germline V gene sequence: CDR1 SGHDN, CDR2 FVKESK. Trimming took 4 bases from V and 1 from J, leaving 14 bases between them. The CDR3 has 16 residues.

In its sample, this clonotype was seen a few times. V usage is TRBV6-2 or TRBV6-3 and J usage is TRBJ2-7, with 9 bases aligning to TRBD2. Germline loops: CDR1 MNHEY, CDR2 SVGEGT. V lost 4 bases and J lost 3; bases outside the gene matches: 7. This CDR3 has 15 residues. Written as DNA, the CDR3 is TGTGCCAGCAGTTCCTCCCTAGCGGGAAGCTACGAGCAGTACTTC. This gives the protein CASSSSLAGSYEQYF.

This clonotype was counted a few times. The chain joins TRBV5-1 to TRBJ2-7; TRBD2 agrees at 8 bases. Germline V lookup: CDR1 SGHRS, CDR2 YFSETQ. The CDR3 is made up of 15 amino acids. Trimming removed 0 bases from V and 3 bases from J; junction bases left unmatched: 5. The DNA for the CDR3 is TGCGCCAGCAGCTTGGCCTCGGGACTAGTCTACGAGCAGTACTTC. This codes for CASSLASGLVYEQYF. The full variable domain, in which reference TRBV5-1 and TRBJ2-7 provide the parts outside the CDR3, is KAGVTQTPRYLIKTRGQQVTLSCSPISGHRSVSWYQQTPGQGLQFLFEYFSETQRNKGNFPGRFSGRQFSNSRSEMNVSTLELGDSALYLCASSLASGLVYEQYFGPGTRLTVT.

The table lists this clonotype with a few counts. The J gene is TRBJ2-7, the V gene TRBV10-3; 8 bases fit TRBD2. CDR1 and CDR2 (germline): ENHRY, SYGVKD. The CDR3 runs 16 residues. Unmatched junction bases numbered 9, after V lost 3 bases and J lost 2 bases. The CDR3 is CAISDSGRTSPYEQYF. The CDR3 region has the DNA TGTGCCATCAGTGACTCCGGAAGGACTAGCCCCTACGAGCAGTACTTC.

This clonotype has only a few counts. The chain uses TRBV11-2 and TRBJ2-7; tentatively, D is TRBD2 (6 bases). The CDR3 has 13 residues. CDR1 SGHAT and CDR2 FQNNGV come from the germline V gene. V shed 8 bases and J shed 0 bases, with 11 bases lying between them. The CDR3 DNA follows: TGTGCCAGCGGGGAGACTAGCTCCTACGAGCAGTACTTC. It translates to CASGETSSYEQYF.

This chain uses TRBV4-3 with TRBJ2-7; D is unclear. The CDR3 has 20 amino acids. V gave up 2 bases and J gave up 2 bases, with 28 bases separating them. Per germline, CDR1 LGHNA and CDR2 YSLEER. The CDR3 sequence is CASSQRYDPQDKQTTYEQYF. Written as DNA, the CDR3 is TGCGCCAGCAGCCAACGTTATGACCCGCAGGATAAGCAAACAACCTACGAGCAGTACTTC.

This clonotype was seen a few times. V is TRBV21-1 and J is TRBJ2-7; the table's D call of TRBD1 was not tested on the DNA. TRBV21-1 is a listed pseudogene. The CDR3 runs 16 residues. The CDR3: CASSKEPPRGGSWEYF. CDR3 in DNA: TGTGCCAGCAGCAAAGAGCCCCCGAGAGGGGGTAGTTGGGAGTACTTC.